This T cell receptor beta chain is from a study of blood T cells in healthy people across ages. A second PCR of roughly 7 to 11 cycles used a sample-barcoded 5' primer and a J-beta primer mix. Every cDNA molecule carried a tag from a template-switch adaptor bearing 12 random nucleotides. TCRdb processed the 5' RACE reads anew with MiXCR; each CDR3 protein has one entry. The data hold about 730,000 distinct CDR3 sequences, with roughly 44% observed a single time. The germline V gene has CDR1 SGHRS and CDR2 YFSETQ. This CDR3 region has 13 residues. Trimming stripped 4 bases from V and 4 bases from J, with 11 bases between. At least ten counts were recorded for this clonotype.

The chain couples TRBV5-1 to TRBJ1-2; D might be TRBD1 (5 bases). The TCR comes from a woman in her fifties or sixties in good health. The sequencing sample was made of blood. The CDR3 nucleotides read TGCGCCAGCAGCACGGGGGAGCGCTATGGCTACACCTTC. This sequence encodes CASSTGERYGYTF. Combining the CDR3 with reference TRBV5-1 and TRBJ1-2 gives the whole variable domain KAGVTQTPRYLIKTRGQQVTLSCSPISGHRSVSWYQQTPGQGLQFLFEYFSETQRNKGNFPGRFSGRQFSNSRSEMNVSTLELGDSALYLCASSTGERYGYTFGSGTRLTVV.